This TCR beta chain was observed in a study of blood T cell repertoires in COVID-19 (dated by TCRdb to between 2020 and 2021). Describing the broader study: Samples from collaborators originated in the United States, Italy and Spain and spanned both the acute and convalescent phases of COVID-19. The prospective study material was composed of cDNA or gDNA derived from T cells, B-cell-depleted T cells, or PBMCs. Deeply sampled blood TCRbeta repertoires from subjects exposed to, actively infected with, or recovered from COVID-19 were included in the dataset. The repertoires were released in a freely available public database intended as a resource for research on the immune response to SARS-CoV-2. Samples were obtained from the ongoing ImmuneRACE study (first 160 participants) and from over 1,000 subjects provided by 6 global collaborators. Nearly every sample came with metadata listing a de-identified subject ID, COVID-19 status, age in years and sex. Where available, HLA class I and class II types were obtained from metadata supplied by the sample provider rather than from assay-based typing. The paper's findings and limits, for the study overall: The amount of clinical and demographic metadata varied by source and participant and was provided uncurated.

In regard to this clone: Its binding antigen is unknown. The sample holds no much larger clone one base away, and base qualities are not on file.

The immunoSEQ Assay, a bias-controlled multiplex PCR, was used to amplify TCRbeta CDR3 regions from genomic DNA. For the original study's pipeline: Nucleated cell counts per sample were estimated from amplification of reference gene primers within the assay. Sequence reads were collapsed and filtered to measure the absolute abundance of every unique TCRbeta CDR3 rearrangement. Productive Simpson clonality was computed per sample as the square root of Simpson's diversity index over productive rearrangements. The clones in this table, taken by TCRdb from immuneACCESS, are in-frame only. Not every clone is retained; where verified, under half of the shortfall comes from an unresolved V gene, and the cause of the rest is unknown. The D gene and trimming were derived from the DNA, and the V and J assignments and clone size from that table. This sample gives a few hundred thousand clones in total; roughly 90% of them show up just once. Clones ranked in the top ten supply 5% to 7% of the sample.

Another Seattle source contributed samples from volunteer blood donors who had recovered from COVID-19. The collaborating institutions used their own protocols to collect whole blood in K2EDTA tubes. Collaborator samples were shipped for TCRbeta analysis as frozen whole blood, isolated PBMCs, or DNA extracted from either sample type. The junction carries 11 bases between V and J, which are trimmed by 6 bases and 2 bases respectively. CDR1 and CDR2 are drawn from the germline V gene: SGHTA, FQGNSA. The CDR3 measures 14 amino acids from cysteine to phenylalanine. Of all the DNA, just the CDR3 is kept, 42 bases in frame from base 1.

The chain couples TRBV7-2 to TRBJ2-1; the D gene is perhaps TRBD2, from 7 matching bases. The clonotype was recovered from a man younger than 30 who had recovered from COVID-19. Material: peripheral blood. The DNA sequence reads TGTGCCAGCAGGCCGCGGGGGCCCTACAATGAGCAGTTCTTC. Translated, this is CASRPRGPYNEQFF.